This record looks at one TCR beta chain sequence and its context. With 3 bases removed from V and 15 bases from J, the gap between germline ends came to 14 bases. The germline V gene encodes CDR1 KGHDR and CDR2 SFDVKD. CDR3 length: 12 residues. Using immunoSEQ multiplex PCR, the repertoire was profiled, and TCRdb retains in-frame clones only, with some absent. The table lists nearly 80,000 clones, 75% to 85% of them singletons. This specimen belongs to a study of T cell responses to AZD1222 COVID-19 vaccine. The TCR sequence derives from an adult in good health. This chain joins TRBV24-1 and TRBJ2-1; no definite D call. Sample: peripheral blood, taken on day 0 of AZD1222 vaccination. The CDR3 bases are TGTGCCACCAGTGATACGGTGGGTAACTCGTTCTTC. This encodes CATSDTVGNSFF.